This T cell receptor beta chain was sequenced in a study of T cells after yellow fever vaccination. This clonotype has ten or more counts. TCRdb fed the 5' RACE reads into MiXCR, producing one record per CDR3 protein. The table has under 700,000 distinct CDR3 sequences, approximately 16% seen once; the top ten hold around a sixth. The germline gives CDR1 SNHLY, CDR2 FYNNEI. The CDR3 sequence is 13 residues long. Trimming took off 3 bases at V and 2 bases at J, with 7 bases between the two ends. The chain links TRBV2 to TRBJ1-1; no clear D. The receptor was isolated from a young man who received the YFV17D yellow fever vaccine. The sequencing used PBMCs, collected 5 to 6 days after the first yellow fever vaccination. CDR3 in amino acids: CASSDLPNTEAFF. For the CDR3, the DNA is TGTGCCAGCAGTGATCTCCCCAACACTGAAGCTTTCTTT.